Listed here are 19 T cell receptor beta chains from one sample, sequenced in a study of T cell repertoires in cytomegalovirus infection. TCRdb reprocessed the reads via MiXCR and lists one record per CDR3 protein. The data contain about 46,000 distinct CDR3 sequences, 20% of them singletons. These receptors lack a known antigen. The material sequenced was PBMCs, sequenced either directly or after in vitro stimulation (not recorded which). The source of these receptors is a human donor in good health (CMV status not recorded). Some clones in this sample may be carry-over from other donors' samples.

This CDR3 reads CASRSGSDGYTF. The CDR3 DNA follows: TGTGCCAGCAGGTCAGGGTCGGATGGCTACACCTTC. The V call is TRBV7-9, the J call TRBJ1-2, with TRBD1 as a possible D gene (5 bases). CDR3 length: 12 residues. The germline CDR1 and CDR2 sequences are SEHNR and FQNEAQ (reference sequence). Trimming took off 6 bases at V and 6 bases at J, with 11 bases between the two ends.

This clonotype occurred a few times. This chain links TRBV3-1 with TRBJ2-4; 9 bases match TRBD2. The CDR3 is 15 residues long. Germline V gene data show CDR1 as LGHDT and CDR2 as YNNKEL (reference sequence). J gave up 7 bases and V 0 bases, and 4 bases lay outside the gene matches. Written as DNA, the CDR3 is TGTGCCAGCAGCCAAGAGCGACTAGCGGTTAACATTCAGTACTTC. Translation: CASSQERLAVNIQYF.

The chain combines TRBV27 with TRBJ2-1; either TRBD1 or TRBD2 may supply D (7 bases each). V was pared by 4 bases and J by 3 bases, with 13 bases between. The CDR3 loop spans 15 amino acids. CDR1 and CDR2 (germline): MNHEY, SMNVEV (reference sequence). In DNA form, the CDR3 reads TGTGCCAGCAGTTCTGGCAGGGGGGGCTACAATGAGCAGTTCTTC. It specifies CASSSGRGGYNEQFF.

The table lists this clonotype with a few counts. This chain uses TRBV5-1 with TRBJ2-2, with 12 bases lining up with TRBD2. The germline V gene has CDR1 SGHRS and CDR2 YFSETQ. This CDR3 spans 16 amino acids. After removal of 4 bases from V and 5 bases from J, the junction contained 6 bases not matched to a gene. CDR3 bases: TGCGCCAGCAGCATTACTAGCGGGAGGAGGACCGGGGAGCTGTTTTTT. Its protein is CASSITSGRRTGELFF.

The sample holds a few counts of this clonotype. This chain links TRBV4-1 with TRBJ2-1, with D tentatively TRBD1 or TRBD2 (6 bases each). CDR3 size: 13 residues. The germline gives CDR1 MGHRA, CDR2 YSYEKL. With 8 bases removed from V and 8 bases from J, the gap between germline ends came to 16 bases. DNA of the CDR3: TGCGCCAGCTCCTGGAGGGGGTACGATGAGCAGTTCTTC. Residues: CASSWRGYDEQFF.

This clonotype was counted only a few times. This rearrangement joins TRBV6-2 or TRBV6-3 to TRBJ2-4; no definite D call. The V end was cut by 5 bases, the J end by 0 bases, with 11 bases between. Germline CDR1 reads MNHEY; CDR2 reads SVGEGT. The CDR3 contains 15 residues. This CDR3 is CASSNDSLAKNIQYF. In DNA form, the CDR3 reads TGTGCCAGCAGTAACGACTCGTTAGCCAAAAACATTCAGTACTTC.

In its sample, this clonotype was seen a few times. The CDR3: CASSTTTGATNEKLFF. The CDR3 DNA reads as TGTGCCAGCAGCACCACGACAGGAGCAACTAATGAAAAACTGTTTTTT. V is TRBV7-9 and J is TRBJ1-4, with D perhaps TRBD1 (6 bases). The length of the CDR3 is 16 residues. Between the trimmed V and J ends, which lost 5 bases and 0 bases, there was a span of 13 bases. Germline V gene data show CDR1 as SEHNR and CDR2 as FQNEAQ (reference sequence). Together with reference TRBV7-9 and TRBJ1-4, the CDR3 gives the full variable domain: DTGVSQNPRHKITKRGQNVTFRCDPISEHNRLYWYRQTLGQGPEFLTYFQNEAQLEKSRLLSDRFSAERPKGSFSTLEIQRTEQGDSAMYLCASSTTTGATNEKLFFGSGTQLSVL.

This clonotype came up many times. The chain combines TRBV27 with TRBJ2-1, with 9 bases lining up with TRBD2. CDR1 is MNHEY and CDR2 is SMNVEV in the germline V gene (reference sequence). The junction had 6 bases not matched to a gene; V was cut back by 6 bases and J by 6 bases. This CDR3 comprises 14 residues. CDR3 bases: TGTGCCAGCAGCCCAGCGGGGGGTTCCAATGAGCAGTTCTTC. It translates to CASSPAGGSNEQFF.

This clonotype was seen repeatedly, ten times or more. The V call is TRBV11-2, the J call TRBJ2-1; 9 nucleotides agree with TRBD2. This CDR3 contains 15 residues. J gave up 1 base and V 5 bases, and 3 bases lay outside the gene matches. Germline-derived CDR1 and CDR2 are SGHAT and FQNNGV. CDR3 in amino acids: CASSLTSGSYNEQFF. CDR3 DNA: TGTGCCAGCAGCCTAACTAGCGGGTCCTACAATGAGCAGTTCTTC.

V usage is TRBV29-1 and J usage is TRBJ2-5, with D possibly TRBD1 on 5 matching bases. Trimming stripped 4 bases from V and 4 bases from J, with 13 bases between. Per germline, CDR1 SQVTM and CDR2 ANQGSEA. The CDR3 extends over 13 amino acids. The CDR3 region is CSVAALGRETQYF. The DNA of the CDR3 is TGCAGCGTTGCGGCTCTGGGGCGAGAGACCCAGTACTTC.

This clonotype turned up a few times. The rearrangement links TRBV7-9 to TRBJ1-6; D is unclear. Between the trimmed V and J ends, which lost 5 bases and 9 bases, there was a span of 14 bases. CDR3 length: 14 amino acids. Germline CDR1 SEHNR, CDR2 FQNEAQ (reference sequence). CDR3 sequence reads: CASSLTSFGSPLHF. The CDR3 DNA follows: TGTGCCAGCAGCCTAACTTCGTTCGGTTCACCCCTCCACTTT.

This rearrangement joins TRBV7-4 to TRBJ2-2; 8 bases match TRBD1. V lost 5 bases and J lost 6; bases outside the gene matches: 8. The CDR3 has 15 residues. Germline V lookup: CDR1 SGHVT, CDR2 SQSDAQ. CDR3 nucleotide sequence: TGTGCCAGCAGCGCAGAGGACAGGGCGCCCGGGGAGCTGTTTTTT. Translating it yields CASSAEDRAPGELFF.

Many counts were recorded for this clonotype. The chain couples TRBV7-2 to TRBJ2-1, with 9 bases aligning to TRBD2. V lost 0 bases and J lost 6; bases outside the gene matches: 3. Germline CDR1 SGHTA, CDR2 FQGNSA. The CDR3 covers 15 residues. CDR3 amino acids: CASSLALAGLNEQFF. The CDR3 DNA reads TGTGCCAGCAGCTTAGCACTAGCGGGCCTCAATGAGCAGTTCTTC. Full variable domain (remainder filled in from reference TRBV7-2 and TRBJ2-1): GAGVSQSPSNKVTEKGKDVELRCDPISGHTALYWYRQSLGQGLEFLIYFQGNSAPDKSGLPSDRFSAERTGGSVSTLTIQRTQQEDSAVYLCASSLALAGLNEQFFGPGTRLTVL.

This clonotype has ten or more counts. This chain joins TRBV28 and TRBJ2-6; no clear D gene. Germline CDR1 MDHEN, CDR2 SYDVKM. Trimming took off 5 bases at V and 2 bases at J, with 7 bases between the two ends. This CDR3 region has 14 residues. CDR3 bases: TGTGCCAGCAGTGCCCCTCCTGGGGCCAACGTCCTGACTTTC. Protein sequence: CASSAPPGANVLTF. Looking up the rest from reference TRBV28 and TRBJ2-6 gives the full variable domain: DVKVTQSSRYLVKRTGEKVFLECVQDMDHENMFWYRQDPGLGLRLIYFSYDVKMKEKGDIPEGYSVSREKKERFSLILESASTNQTSMYLCASSAPPGANVLTFGAGSRLTVL.

This clonotype showed up many times. This rearrangement joins TRBV6-5 to TRBJ2-7, with 9 bases matching TRBD1. The CDR3 has 16 amino acids. J gave up 2 bases and V 6 bases, and 11 bases lay outside the gene matches. CDR1 is MNHEY, CDR2 SVGAGI, per germline. The CDR3 region has the DNA TGTGCCAGCAGATACGTGGTCGGACAGGGGACCTACGAGCAGTACTTC. Translating it yields CASRYVVGQGTYEQYF.

The chain is built from TRBV5-1 and TRBJ2-2; D might be TRBD2 (5 bases). The germline V and J ends were trimmed by 0 bases and 0 bases, with 6 bases remaining between them. The germline V gene has CDR1 SGHRS and CDR2 YFSETQ. The CDR3 covers 15 residues. DNA of the CDR3: TGCGCCAGCAGCTTGGCCGGGGCGAACACCGGGGAGCTGTTTTTT. Translating it yields CASSLAGANTGELFF.

This clonotype was picked up one time. The J gene is TRBJ2-7, the V gene TRBV12-3 or TRBV12-4, with D perhaps TRBD2 (6 bases). This CDR3 is built from 15 residues. Trimming shortened V by 4 bases and J by 0 bases, and 13 bases separated the two germline ends. In DNA, the CDR3 is TGTGCCAGCAGTTCCTTAGTCGGGAGCTCCTACGAGCAGTACTTC. Its translation: CASSSLVGSSYEQYF.

This clonotype was detected only a few times. V and J are TRBV15 and TRBJ1-1; D gene unclear. This CDR3 is 13 amino acids long. Trimming left V 5 bases short and J 11 bases short, with 18 bases between. In germline, CDR1 is LNHNV, CDR2 YYDKDF (reference sequence). Here the CDR3 DNA reads TGTGCCACCAGCTCCCAAAGCGATCACCCCGCTTTCTTT. Encoded protein: CATSSQSDHPAFF.

This clonotype was seen a handful of times. The rearrangement uses TRBV27 and TRBJ2-1; 12 positions agree with TRBD2. V lost 6 bases to trimming and J lost 7 bases; unmatched junction nucleotides: 7. CDR1 and CDR2 (germline): MNHEY, SMNVEV (reference sequence). The CDR3 has 15 amino acids. This CDR3 is CASSLKTSGRNEQFF. CDR3 nucleotide sequence: TGTGCCAGCAGCCTAAAGACTAGCGGGAGAAATGAGCAGTTCTTC.